This TCR beta chain was found in a study of molecular identifiers for immune sequencing clone quantification. This clonotype appeared a few times. Per germline, CDR1 MNHNS and CDR2 SASEGT. This CDR3 has 17 residues. V was pared by 1 base and J by 1 base, with 15 bases between. Each CDR3 protein gets one entry after TCRdb re-called the PCR reads with MiXCR. The table includes 400,000 to 600,000 distinct CDR3 sequences, 25% detected once. The sequenced material came from naive CD8+ T cells from blood, with Jurkat cell RNA spiked in. Indicated subset: FACS-sorted CD8+CD4-CCR7+CD45RA+ naive T cells. The origin of this receptor is a human donor in good health. Some libraries in this study had Jurkat cell RNA spiked in. V is TRBV6-1 and J is TRBJ2-3; TRBD1 or TRBD2 may be the D gene (7 bases each). The CDR3 sequence: CASSEEGAGARTDTQYF. The CDR3 DNA reads as TGTGCCAGCAGTGAAGAGGGGGCGGGGGCCCGCACAGATACGCAGTATTTT.